At least ten counts were recorded for the clone carrying this TCR beta chain. The antigen remains undetermined. This sample stems from a study of response to subunit inactivated influenza vaccine. General study findings and limits: T cells newly recruited by each seasonal influenza vaccination are few, the authors suggested.

TCRdb independently ran MiXCR on the RT-PCR reads; one entry per CDR3 protein. The table records a few hundred thousand distinct CDR3 sequences, 21% of them present only once. The CDR3 is 11 amino acids. V was trimmed by 6 bases and J by 5 bases, leaving 7 bases between them. The material was PBMCs from blood, obtained 21 months after vaccination. The chain uses TRBV12-3 or TRBV12-4 and TRBJ2-5; TRBD2 is a possible D gene (5 bases). This sequence was found in a man in his fifties or sixties who received an inactivated influenza vaccine. For the CDR3, the DNA is TGTGCCAGCAGCCCGGGGGAGACCCAGTACTTC. Protein sequence: CASSPGETQYF.